This T cell receptor (beta chain) was sequenced for a study of blood T cell repertoires in COVID-19. The method was immunoSEQ multiplex PCR; TCRdb's version includes in-frame clones alone and lacks a portion of them. This table has around 310,000 clones, about 91% appearing once. Looked up from germline, CDR1 is MGHDK and CDR2 is SYGVNS. The trim removed 5 bases at V and 6 bases at J, leaving 5 bases unmatched. The CDR3 length is 13 residues. The clonotype originates from a woman in her thirties or forties who had recovered from COVID-19. V is TRBV25-1 and J is TRBJ2-7, with 9 bases matching TRBD1. Input material: PBMCs or T cells enriched from blood (not recorded which). The DNA for the CDR3 is TGTGCCAGCAGTCTATTACAGGGGGCCGAGCAGTACTTC. Translated: CASSLLQGAEQYF.